This T cell receptor beta chain was sequenced for a study of control samples from healthy donors and cancer patients (TCRdb year 2020). The library was prepared using the immunoSEQ multiplex PCR assay. Here the immuneACCESS table is served through TCRdb, limited to in-frame sequences with V and J called. Missing clones are a known gap in these copies; in checked studies unresolved V genes cover under half, and the rest lacks a known reason. For this sample the table gives 130,000 to 150,000 clones, of which 75% to 95% were detected only once. Together, the top ten hold approximately 3.2% of the sample. V is cut by 6 bases and J by 3 bases, and the space between the germline ends is 14 bases. The cysteine opens and the phenylalanine closes a CDR3 of 15 amino acids. Only the CDR3 DNA is retained, 45 bases long and in frame from the first base. The germline V gene supplies CDR1 SGHDN and CDR2 FVKESK.

Remarks on this clone: Its specific antigen is unknown. No much larger clonotype is one base removed from it; base qualities were not supplied.

The chain is assembled from TRBV14 and TRBJ1-4; the D gene is not confidently resolved. The TCR was taken from a man aged 25-45 years in good health. The sample consisted of blood. The nucleotide sequence is TGTGCCAGCAGTGATTGGCACGGACCTAATGAAAAACTGTTTTTT. This codes for CASSDWHGPNEKLFF.